The TCR beta chain under discussion was sequenced for a study of control samples from healthy donors and cancer patients. Data came from immunoSEQ multiplex PCR; TCRdb stores just in-frame clones and leaves some out. The sample has over 200,000 clones, over 75% seen once. The V and J ends lost 7 bases and 2 bases respectively, with 9 bases between them. Germline-derived CDR1 and CDR2 are MNHEY and SVGAGI. This CDR3 has 12 residues. The rearrangement joins TRBV6-5 to TRBJ2-7, with D tentatively TRBD2 (5 bases). The sequenced sample consisted of PBMCs. This TCR was sampled from a woman aged 55-75 years with lung cancer. CDR3 in amino acids: CASTTNTYEQYF. As DNA, the CDR3 is TGTGCCAGCACGACTAATACCTACGAGCAGTACTTC.